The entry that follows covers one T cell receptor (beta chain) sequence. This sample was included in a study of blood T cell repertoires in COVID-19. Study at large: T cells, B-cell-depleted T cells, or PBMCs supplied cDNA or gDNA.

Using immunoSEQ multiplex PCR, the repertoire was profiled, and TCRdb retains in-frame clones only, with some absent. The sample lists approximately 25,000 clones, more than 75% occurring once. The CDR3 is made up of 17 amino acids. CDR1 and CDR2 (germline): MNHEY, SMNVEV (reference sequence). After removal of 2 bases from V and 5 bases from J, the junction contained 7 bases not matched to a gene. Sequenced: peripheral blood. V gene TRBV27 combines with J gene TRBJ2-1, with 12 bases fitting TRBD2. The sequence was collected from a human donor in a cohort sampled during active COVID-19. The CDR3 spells CASSLATTSGGDNEQFF. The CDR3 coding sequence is TGTGCCAGCAGTTTAGCCACGACTAGCGGGGGTGACAATGAGCAGTTCTTC.